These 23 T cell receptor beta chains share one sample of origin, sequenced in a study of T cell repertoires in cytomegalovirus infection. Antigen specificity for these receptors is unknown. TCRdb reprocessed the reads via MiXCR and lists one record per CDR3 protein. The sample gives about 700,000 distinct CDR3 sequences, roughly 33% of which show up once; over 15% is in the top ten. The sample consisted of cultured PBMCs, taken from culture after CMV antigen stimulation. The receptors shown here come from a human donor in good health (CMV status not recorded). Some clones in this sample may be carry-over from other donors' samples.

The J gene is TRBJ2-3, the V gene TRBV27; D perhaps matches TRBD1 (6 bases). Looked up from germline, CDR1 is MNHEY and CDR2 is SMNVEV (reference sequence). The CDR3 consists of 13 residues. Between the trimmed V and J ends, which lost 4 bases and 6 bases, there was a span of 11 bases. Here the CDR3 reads CASSSYRGDTQYF. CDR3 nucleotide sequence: TGTGCCAGCAGTTCCTATAGGGGGGATACGCAGTATTTT.

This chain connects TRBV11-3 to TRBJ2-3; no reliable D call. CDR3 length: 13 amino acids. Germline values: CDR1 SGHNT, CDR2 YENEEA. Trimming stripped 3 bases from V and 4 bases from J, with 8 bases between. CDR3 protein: CASSFRQADTQYF. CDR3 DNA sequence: TGTGCCAGCAGCTTCAGACAAGCAGATACGCAGTATTTT. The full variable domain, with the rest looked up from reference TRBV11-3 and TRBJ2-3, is EAGVVQSPRYKIIEKKQPVAFWCNPISGHNTLYWYLQNLGQGPELLIRYENEEAVDDSQLPKDRFSAERLKGVDSTLKIQPAELGDSAVYLCASSFRQADTQYFGPGTRLTVL.

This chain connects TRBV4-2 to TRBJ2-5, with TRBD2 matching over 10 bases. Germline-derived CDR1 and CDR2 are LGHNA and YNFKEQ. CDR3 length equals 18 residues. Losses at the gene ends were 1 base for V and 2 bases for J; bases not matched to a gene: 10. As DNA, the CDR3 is TGTGCCAGCAGCCAAGGGCCTAGCGGGAGCAGGGGGCAAGAGACCCAGTACTTC. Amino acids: CASSQGPSGSRGQETQYF.

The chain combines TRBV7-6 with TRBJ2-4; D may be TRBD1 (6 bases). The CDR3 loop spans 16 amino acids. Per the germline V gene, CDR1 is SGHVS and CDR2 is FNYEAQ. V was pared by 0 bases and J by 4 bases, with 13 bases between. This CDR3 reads CASSLAAGDTKNIQYF. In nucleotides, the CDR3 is TGTGCCAGCAGCTTAGCGGCAGGGGACACTAAAAACATTCAGTACTTC.

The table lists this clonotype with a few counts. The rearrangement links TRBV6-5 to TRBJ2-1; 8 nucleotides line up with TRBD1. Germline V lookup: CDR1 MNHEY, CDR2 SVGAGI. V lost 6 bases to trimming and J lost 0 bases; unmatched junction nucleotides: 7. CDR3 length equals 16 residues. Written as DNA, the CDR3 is TGTGCCAGCAGGCCTACAGGGGGATACTCCTACAATGAGCAGTTCTTC. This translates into CASRPTGGYSYNEQFF.

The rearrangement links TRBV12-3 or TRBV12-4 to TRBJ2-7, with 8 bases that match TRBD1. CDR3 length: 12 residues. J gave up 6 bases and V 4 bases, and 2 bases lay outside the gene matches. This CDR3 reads CASSSDRVEQYF. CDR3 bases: TGTGCCAGCAGTTCGGACAGGGTCGAGCAGTACTTC.

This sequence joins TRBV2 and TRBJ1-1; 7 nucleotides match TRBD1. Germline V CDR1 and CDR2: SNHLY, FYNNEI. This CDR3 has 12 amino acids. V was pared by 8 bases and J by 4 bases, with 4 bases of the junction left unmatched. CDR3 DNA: TGTGCCAGCGACAGGGTCGGCACTGAAGCTTTCTTT. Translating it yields CASDRVGTEAFF. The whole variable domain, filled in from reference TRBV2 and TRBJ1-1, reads EPEVTQTPSHQVTQMGQEVILRCVPISNHLYFYWYRQILGQKVEFLVSFYNNEISEKSEIFDDQFSVERPDGSNFTLKIRSTKLEDSAMYFCASDRVGTEAFFGQGTRLTVV.

CDR3 coding DNA: TGTGCCAGCAGTGAGGGTGGGGGGTGGCAGGGCAACGAGCAGTACTTC. Protein: CASSEGGGWQGNEQYF. This chain links TRBV6-1 with TRBJ2-7, with D possibly being TRBD2 (6 bases). The CDR3 sequence is 16 residues long. Trimming shortened V by 3 bases and J by 5 bases, and 20 bases separated the two germline ends. Germline V gene sequence: CDR1 MNHNS, CDR2 SASEGT.

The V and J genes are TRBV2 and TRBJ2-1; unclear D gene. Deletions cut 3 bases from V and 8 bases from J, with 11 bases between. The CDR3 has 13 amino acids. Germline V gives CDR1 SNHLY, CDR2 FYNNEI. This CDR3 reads CASSDQGRDEQFF. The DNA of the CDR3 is TGTGCCAGCAGTGATCAAGGTAGAGATGAGCAGTTCTTC.

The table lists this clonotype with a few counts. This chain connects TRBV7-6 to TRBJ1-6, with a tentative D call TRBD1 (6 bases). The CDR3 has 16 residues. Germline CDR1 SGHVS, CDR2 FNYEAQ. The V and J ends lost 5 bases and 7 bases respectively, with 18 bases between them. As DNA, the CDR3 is TGTGCCAGCAGCCGATGGGGGAGGGGGTCCAATTCACCCCTCCACTTT. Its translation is CASSRWGRGSNSPLHF.

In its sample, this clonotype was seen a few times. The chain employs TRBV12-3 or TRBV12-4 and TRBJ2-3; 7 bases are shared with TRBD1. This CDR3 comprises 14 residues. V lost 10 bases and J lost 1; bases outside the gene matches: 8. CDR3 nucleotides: TGTGCCACTACAGGGGCCCCGGGCACAGATACGCAGTATTTT. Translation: CATTGAPGTDTQYF.

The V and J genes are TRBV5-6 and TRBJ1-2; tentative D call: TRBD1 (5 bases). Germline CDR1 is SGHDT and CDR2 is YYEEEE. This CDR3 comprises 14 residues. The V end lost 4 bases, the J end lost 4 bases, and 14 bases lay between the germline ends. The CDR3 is CASSAGVQGYGYTF. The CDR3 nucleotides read TGTGCCAGCAGCGCCGGTGTCCAGGGCTATGGCTACACCTTC.

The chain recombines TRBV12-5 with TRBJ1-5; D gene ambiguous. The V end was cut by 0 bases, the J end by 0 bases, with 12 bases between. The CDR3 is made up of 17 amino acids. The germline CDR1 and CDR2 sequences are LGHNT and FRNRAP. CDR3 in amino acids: CASGLVLGSYSNQPQHF. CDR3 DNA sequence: TGTGCTAGTGGTTTGGTGCTGGGATCCTATAGCAATCAGCCCCAGCATTTT.

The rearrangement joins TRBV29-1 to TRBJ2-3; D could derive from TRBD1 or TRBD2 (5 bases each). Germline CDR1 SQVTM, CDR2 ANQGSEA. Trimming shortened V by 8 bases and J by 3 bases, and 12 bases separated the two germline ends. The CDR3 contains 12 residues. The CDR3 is CSFIEGTDTQYF. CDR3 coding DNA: TGCAGCTTCATTGAGGGGACAGATACGCAGTATTTT.

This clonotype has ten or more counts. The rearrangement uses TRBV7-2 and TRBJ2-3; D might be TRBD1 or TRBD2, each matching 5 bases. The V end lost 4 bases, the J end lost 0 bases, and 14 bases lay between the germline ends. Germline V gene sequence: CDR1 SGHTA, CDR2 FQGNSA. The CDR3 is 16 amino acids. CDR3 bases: TGTGCCAGCAGCTCGAGGGGACGACCCAGCACAGATACGCAGTATTTT. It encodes CASSSRGRPSTDTQYF.

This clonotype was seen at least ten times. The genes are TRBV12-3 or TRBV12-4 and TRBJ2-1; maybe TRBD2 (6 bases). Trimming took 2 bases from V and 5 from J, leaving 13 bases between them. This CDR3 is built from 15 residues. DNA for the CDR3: TGTGCCAGCAGTTTAATGTGGACTACTAACAATGAGCAGTTCTTC. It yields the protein CASSLMWTTNNEQFF.

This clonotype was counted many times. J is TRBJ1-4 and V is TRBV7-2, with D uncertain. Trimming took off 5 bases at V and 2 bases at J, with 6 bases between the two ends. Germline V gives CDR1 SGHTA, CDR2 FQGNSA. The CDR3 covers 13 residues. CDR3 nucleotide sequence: TGTGCCAGCAGCGCGATTACTAATGAAAAACTGTTTTTT. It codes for CASSAITNEKLFF. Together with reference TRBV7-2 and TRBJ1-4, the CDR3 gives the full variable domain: GAGVSQSPSNKVTEKGKDVELRCDPISGHTALYWYRQSLGQGLEFLIYFQGNSAPDKSGLPSDRFSAERTGGSVSTLTIQRTQQEDSAVYLCASSAITNEKLFFGSGTQLSVL.

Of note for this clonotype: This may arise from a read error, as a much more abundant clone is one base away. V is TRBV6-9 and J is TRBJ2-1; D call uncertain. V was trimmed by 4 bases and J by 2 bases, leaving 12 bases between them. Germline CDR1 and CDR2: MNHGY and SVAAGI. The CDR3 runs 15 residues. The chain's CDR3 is CASSSPGKTYNEQFF. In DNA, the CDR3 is TGTGCCAGCAGTTCTCCGGGCAAAACCTACAATGAGCAGTTCTTC.

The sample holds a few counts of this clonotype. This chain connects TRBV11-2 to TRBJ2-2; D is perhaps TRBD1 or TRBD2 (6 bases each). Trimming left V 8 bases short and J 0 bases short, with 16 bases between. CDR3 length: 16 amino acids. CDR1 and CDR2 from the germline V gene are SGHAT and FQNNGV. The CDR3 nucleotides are TGTGCCAGCTTACGGGGGCGGGGACCGAACACCGGGGAGCTGTTTTTT. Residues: CASLRGRGPNTGELFF.

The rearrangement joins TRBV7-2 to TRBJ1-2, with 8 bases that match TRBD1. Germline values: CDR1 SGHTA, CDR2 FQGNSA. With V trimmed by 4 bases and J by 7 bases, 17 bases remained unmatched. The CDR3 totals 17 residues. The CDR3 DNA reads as TGTGCCAGCAGCTCCTCCCGAACCGGGACAGGACGAGGTGGCTACACCTTC. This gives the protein CASSSSRTGTGRGGYTF.

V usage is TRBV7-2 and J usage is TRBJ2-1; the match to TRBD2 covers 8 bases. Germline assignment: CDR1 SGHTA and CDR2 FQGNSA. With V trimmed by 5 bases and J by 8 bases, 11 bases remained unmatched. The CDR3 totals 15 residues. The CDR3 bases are TGTGCCAGCAGCCCGGGGACTAGTGGTTTGGATGAGCAGTTCTTC. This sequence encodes CASSPGTSGLDEQFF.

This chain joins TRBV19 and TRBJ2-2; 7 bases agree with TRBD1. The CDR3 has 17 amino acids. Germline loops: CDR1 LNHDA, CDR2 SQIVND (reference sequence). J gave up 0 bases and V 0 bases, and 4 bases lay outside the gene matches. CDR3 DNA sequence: TGTGCCAGTAGTATAGATTCCGACAGGGCGAACACCGGGGAGCTGTTTTTT. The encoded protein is CASSIDSDRANTGELFF.

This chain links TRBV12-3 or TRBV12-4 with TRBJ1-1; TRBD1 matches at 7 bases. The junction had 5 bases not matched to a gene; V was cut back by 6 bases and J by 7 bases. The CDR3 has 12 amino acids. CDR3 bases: TGTGCCAGCAGCCCTGGGACAGTTGAAGCTTTCTTT. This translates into CASSPGTVEAFF.